This T cell receptor beta chain was captured by sequencing in a study of metastatic and nonmetastatic thyroid tumors. The overall study: Comparison of repertoires was carried out across blood and tumor or nodule tissue from malignant and benign thyroid patients.

Methods used by the authors: Across clinicopathological groups, CDR3 differences served as the basis for building a distant-metastasis classifier for papillary thyroid cancer. TCRdb redid the clone calls on the PCR reads using MiXCR. Here the V and J calls rest on TCRdb's processing, not on the authors' analysis. The data show 30,000 to 35,000 clones, 14% to 15% seen once. Comments on this clone: Its target is unknown. In this CDR3 the conserved last residue, phenylalanine or tryptophan, is missing, so a read error is likely. In the same sample, other DNA sequences code for this CDR3.

The CDR3 contains 14 residues. The germline V gene encodes CDR1 SGHRS and CDR2 YFSETQ. Each patient came to thyroid surgery without any prior treatment (of any kind). Study-wide results and limits: Reportedly, malignant thyroid tumors had significantly higher TCR beta diversity than benign nodules, in blood and tumor.

The sequenced material came from blood. The V gene is TRBV5-1, the J gene TRBJ2-3; unclear D gene. The TCR sequence derives from a male donor with papillary thyroid cancer or a benign thyroid nodule (not recorded which). Some clones in this sample may be carry-over from other donors' samples. Here the CDR3 reads CASIQTPGTDTQYL. The CDR3 DNA reads as TGCGCCAGCATCCAAACCCCAGGCACAGATACTCAGTATTTG.